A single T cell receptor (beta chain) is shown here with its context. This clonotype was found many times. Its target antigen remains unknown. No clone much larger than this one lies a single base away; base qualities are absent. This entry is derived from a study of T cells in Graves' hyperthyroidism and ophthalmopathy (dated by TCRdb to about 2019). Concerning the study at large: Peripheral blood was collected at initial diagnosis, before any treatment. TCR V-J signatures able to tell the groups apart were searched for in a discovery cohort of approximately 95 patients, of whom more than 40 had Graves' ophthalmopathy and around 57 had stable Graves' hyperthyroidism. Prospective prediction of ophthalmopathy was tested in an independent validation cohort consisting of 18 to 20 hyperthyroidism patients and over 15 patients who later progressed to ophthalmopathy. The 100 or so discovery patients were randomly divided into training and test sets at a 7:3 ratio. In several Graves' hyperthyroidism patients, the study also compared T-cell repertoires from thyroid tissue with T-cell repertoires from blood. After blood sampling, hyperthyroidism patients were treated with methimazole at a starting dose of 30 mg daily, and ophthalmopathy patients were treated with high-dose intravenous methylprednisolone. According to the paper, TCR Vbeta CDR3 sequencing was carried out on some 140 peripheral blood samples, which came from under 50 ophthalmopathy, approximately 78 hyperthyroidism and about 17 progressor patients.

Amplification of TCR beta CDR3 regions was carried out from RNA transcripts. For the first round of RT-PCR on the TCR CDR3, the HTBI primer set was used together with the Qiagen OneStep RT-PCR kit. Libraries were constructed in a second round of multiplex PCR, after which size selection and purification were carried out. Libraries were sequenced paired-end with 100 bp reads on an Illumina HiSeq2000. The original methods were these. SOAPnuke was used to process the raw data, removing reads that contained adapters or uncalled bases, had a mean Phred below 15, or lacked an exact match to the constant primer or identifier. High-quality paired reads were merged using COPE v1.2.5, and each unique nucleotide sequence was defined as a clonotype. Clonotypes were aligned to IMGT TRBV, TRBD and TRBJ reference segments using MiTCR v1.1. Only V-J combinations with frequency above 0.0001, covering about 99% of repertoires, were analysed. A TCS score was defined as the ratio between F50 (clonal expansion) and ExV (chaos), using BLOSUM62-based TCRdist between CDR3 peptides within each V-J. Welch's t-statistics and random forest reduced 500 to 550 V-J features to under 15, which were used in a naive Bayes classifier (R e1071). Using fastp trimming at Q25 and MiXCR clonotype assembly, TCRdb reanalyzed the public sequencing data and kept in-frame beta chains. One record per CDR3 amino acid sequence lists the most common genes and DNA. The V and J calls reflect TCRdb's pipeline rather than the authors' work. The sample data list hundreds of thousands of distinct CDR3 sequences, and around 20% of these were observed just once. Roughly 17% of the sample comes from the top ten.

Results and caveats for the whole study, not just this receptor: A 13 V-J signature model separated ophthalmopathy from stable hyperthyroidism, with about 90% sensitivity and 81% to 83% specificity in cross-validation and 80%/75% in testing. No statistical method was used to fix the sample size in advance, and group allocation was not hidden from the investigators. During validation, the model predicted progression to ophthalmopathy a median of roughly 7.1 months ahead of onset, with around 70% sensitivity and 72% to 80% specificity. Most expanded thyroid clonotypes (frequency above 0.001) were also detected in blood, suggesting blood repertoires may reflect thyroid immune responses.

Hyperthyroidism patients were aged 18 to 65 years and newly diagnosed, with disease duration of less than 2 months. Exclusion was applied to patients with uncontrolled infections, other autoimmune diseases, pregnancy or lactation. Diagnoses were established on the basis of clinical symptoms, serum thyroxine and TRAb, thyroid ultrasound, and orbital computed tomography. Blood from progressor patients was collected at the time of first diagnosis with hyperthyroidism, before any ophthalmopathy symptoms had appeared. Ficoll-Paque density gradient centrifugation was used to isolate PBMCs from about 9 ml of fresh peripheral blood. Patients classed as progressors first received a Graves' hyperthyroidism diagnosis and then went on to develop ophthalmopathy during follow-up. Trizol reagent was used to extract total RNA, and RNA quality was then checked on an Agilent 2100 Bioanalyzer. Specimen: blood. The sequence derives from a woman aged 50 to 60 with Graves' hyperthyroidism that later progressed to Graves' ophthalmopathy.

This receptor has the CDR3 CASSKTGVLGQPQHF. The DNA is TGTGCCAGCAGTAAGACAGGGGTATTAGGTCAGCCCCAGCATTTT. Rearrangement joined TRBV12-3 or TRBV12-4 to TRBJ1-5, and 8 junction bases match TRBD1. The junction shows trimming of 5 bases on V and 6 bases on J, and the gene matches do not reach 9 bases of it. The CDR3 spans 15 residues, from the cysteine through the phenylalanine. Only the CDR3 region is kept as DNA, spanning 45 bases read in frame from base 1.